This T cell receptor beta chain was obtained from a study of low-dose radiotherapy and immunotherapy resistance in tumors. Study as a whole: Participants in Cohort 2 were given 1 Gy per fraction every two weeks, for 13 Gy over 26 weeks.

The time point here: after trial treatment. The treatment here: LDRT plus nivolumab, ipilimumab, low-dose cyclophosphamide and aspirin (RACIN trial). Advanced solid tumors lacking tumor-infiltrating lymphocytes were present in eligible patients. This CDR3 region has 16 residues. The germline gives CDR1 SGHRS, CDR2 YFSETQ. Losses at the gene ends were 4 bases for V and 0 bases for J; bases not matched to a gene: 8. Gene-specific TRAV and TRBV primers were used for first-strand cDNA, covering alpha and beta chains. The authors ran around 18 PCR cycles to amplify TCRs with a constant-region primer and V-primer adapter. Isolated mRNA underwent amplification via in vitro transcription. TCRdb reprocessed the reads with MiXCR, giving one entry per CDR3 protein. The top ten hold roughly 3.9% of the sample, which has 95,000 to 100,000 distinct CDR3 sequences, 20% to 25% seen once.

The sequence came from a male donor with prostate cancer. This sequence joins TRBV5-1 and TRBJ1-1, with 8 bases that match TRBD1. The sequencing used PBMCs, collected after low-dose radiotherapy plus immunotherapy. The CDR3 bases are TGCGCCAGCAGCCTGGGACAGGAGTTTATGAACACTGAAGCTTTCTTT. It encodes CASSLGQEFMNTEAFF. Full variable domain (rest looked up from reference TRBV5-1 and TRBJ1-1): KAGVTQTPRYLIKTRGQQVTLSCSPISGHRSVSWYQQTPGQGLQFLFEYFSETQRNKGNFPGRFSGRQFSNSRSEMNVSTLELGDSALYLCASSLGQEFMNTEAFFGQGTRLTVV.